The 26 T cell receptor beta chains in this list originate from one sample, sequenced in a study of T cell responses to AZD1222 COVID-19 vaccine. Assay used: immunoSEQ multiplex PCR; TCRdb lists only in-frame clones, some missing. The data show around 50,000 clones, about 81% seen once. Sequencing was performed on peripheral blood, taken on day 0 of AZD1222 vaccination. Receptors originate from an adult in good health.

The chain recombines TRBV11-2 with TRBJ2-5; either TRBD1 or TRBD2 may supply D (5 bases each). This CDR3 comprises 16 residues. Trimming removed 6 bases from V and 5 bases from J, with 22 bases in between. Germline V gene data show CDR1 as SGHAT and CDR2 as FQNNGV. CDR3 sequence reads: CASRTPRGRARETQYF. In DNA, the CDR3 is TGTGCCAGCAGAACCCCTCGGGGCAGGGCAAGGGAGACCCAGTACTTC.

V usage is TRBV19 and J usage is TRBJ1-2; D is unresolved. Trimming removed 5 bases from V and 8 bases from J, with 12 bases in between. The CDR3 runs to 12 residues. Germline CDR1 is LNHDA and CDR2 is SQIVND (reference sequence). The CDR3 DNA reads TGTGCCAGTAGTCCGTCCGGGCGCGGCTACACCTTC. Its translation is CASSPSGRGYTF.

The chain recombines TRBV3-1 (or the pseudogene TRBV3-2) with TRBJ1-5; D is unclear. Per germline, CDR1 LGHDT and CDR2 YNNKEL (reference sequence). The CDR3 has 15 residues. Trimming shortened V by 11 bases and J by 2 bases, and 19 bases separated the two germline ends. CDR3 sequence reads: CALRLVWRGNQPQHF. The DNA of the CDR3 is TGTGCCCTCAGGTTGGTGTGGCGTGGCAATCAGCCCCAGCATTTT.

The chain is built from TRBV6-2 or TRBV6-3 and TRBJ1-2; TRBD1 might be the D (6 bases). The V gene's germline CDR1 is MNHEY and CDR2 SVGEGT. This CDR3 contains 18 residues. Between the trimmed V and J ends, which lost 0 bases and 1 base, there was a span of 18 bases. CDR3 protein: CASSYSTGALGYNYGYTF. The CDR3 nucleotides are TGTGCCAGCAGTTACTCGACGGGGGCGCTGGGCTATAACTATGGCTACACCTTC.

The chain combines TRBV2 with TRBJ1-2; weak D call: TRBD1 (6 bases). The CDR3 loop spans 14 amino acids. The V end lost 5 bases, the J end lost 7 bases, and 17 bases lay between the germline ends. The germline CDR1 and CDR2 sequences are SNHLY and FYNNEI. CDR3 in DNA: TGTGCCAGCAGTCGCAGAACAGGGTTCAGTGGCTACACCTTC. It is translated as CASSRRTGFSGYTF.

The gene calls are TRBV6-5 and TRBJ1-5; D is uncertain. The germline gives CDR1 MNHEY, CDR2 SVGAGI. The CDR3 loop spans 14 amino acids. V was shortened by 2 bases and J by 3 bases, with 8 bases between the two germline ends. The CDR3 coding sequence is TGTGCCAGCAGTTACAGTACCAACAATCAGCCCCAGCATTTT. Translating gives CASSYSTNNQPQHF.

This rearrangement joins TRBV6-5 to TRBJ1-6, with 8 bases identical to TRBD1. Losses at the gene ends were 5 bases for V and 9 bases for J; bases not matched to a gene: 9. CDR3 size: 15 residues. Germline lookup yields CDR1 MNHEY and CDR2 SVGAGI. This CDR3 is CASSPGGPGFSPLHF. CDR3 nucleotide sequence: TGTGCCAGCAGTCCAGGGGGCCCGGGTTTTTCACCCCTCCACTTT.

The chain carries TRBV5-8 and TRBJ1-1, with D unresolved. Germline CDR1 and CDR2: SGHTS and YDEGEE. CDR3 length equals 14 residues. V dropped 2 bases and J dropped 3 bases, with 11 bases sitting between them. The CDR3 here is CASSFREIDTEAFF. The CDR3 nucleotides are TGTGCCAGCAGCTTCCGGGAAATAGACACTGAAGCTTTCTTT.

The V call is TRBV13, the J call TRBJ1-1; no clear D gene. V gave up 5 bases and J gave up 2 bases, with 15 bases separating them. Germline V gene lookup returns CDR1 PRHDT and CDR2 FYEKMQ (reference sequence). The CDR3 totals 15 residues. The CDR3 DNA reads as TGTGCCAGCAGCCGCGGCGTTCGAATCAACACTGAAGCTTTCTTT. Protein: CASSRGVRINTEAFF.

The chain combines TRBV24-1 with TRBJ2-1; D is undetermined. Germline lookup yields CDR1 KGHDR and CDR2 SFDVKD. Trimming cost V 2 bases and J 10 bases, with 14 bases left between them. The CDR3 length is 14 residues. CDR3 sequence: CATSDSSYTTEQFF. In nucleotides, the CDR3 is TGTGCCACCAGTGATTCATCTTACACGACCGAGCAGTTCTTC.

V and J are TRBV6-4 and TRBJ2-5, with D hard to call. This CDR3 spans 13 amino acids. Deletions cut 11 bases from V and 3 bases from J, with 16 bases between. Germline CDR1 is MRHNA and CDR2 is SNTAGT. The CDR3 loop is CARLLWAEETQYF. CDR3 bases: TGTGCCCGTCTGTTGTGGGCGGAAGAGACCCAGTACTTC.

The chain couples TRBV3-1 (or the pseudogene TRBV3-2) to TRBJ1-5, with 8 bases that match TRBD1. Per germline, CDR1 LGHDT and CDR2 YNNKEL (reference sequence). V trimming: 4 bases; J trimming: 2 bases; junction bases outside the gene matches: 7. The CDR3 spans 16 residues. CDR3 amino acids: CASSPHHRGGNQPQHF. CDR3 nucleotide sequence: TGTGCCAGCAGCCCGCACCACAGGGGGGGCAATCAGCCCCAGCATTTT.

The chain joins TRBV5-1 to TRBJ2-3, with D maybe TRBD2 (5 bases). CDR3 length equals 14 residues. The V gene lost 9 bases and the J gene lost 3 bases, with 17 bases spanning the gap. Looked up from germline, CDR1 is SGHRS and CDR2 is YFSETQ. This CDR3 reads CATQGGRTTDTQYF. In DNA form, the CDR3 reads TGCGCCACCCAAGGTGGGAGAACAACAGATACGCAGTATTTT.

This clone came up a few times. V gene TRBV6-2 or TRBV6-3 combines with J gene TRBJ2-2; no clear D. The CDR3 consists of 14 residues. Trimming took 0 bases from V and 5 from J, leaving 7 bases between them. Germline-derived CDR1 and CDR2 are MNHEY and SVGEGT. The CDR3 coding sequence is TGTGCCAGCAGTTACTCGACTCAAACCGGGGAGCTGTTTTTT. Encoded protein: CASSYSTQTGELFF.

The chain uses TRBV6-6 and TRBJ2-7; D unclear. The CDR3 sequence is 12 residues long. Trimming stripped 6 bases from V and 2 bases from J, with 8 bases between. Germline V gene lookup returns CDR1 MNHNY and CDR2 SVGAGI (reference sequence). CDR3 sequence (DNA): TGTGCCAGCAGCGACCTTACCTACGAGCAGTACTTC. This encodes CASSDLTYEQYF.

The chain links TRBV2 to TRBJ2-2; 8 bases are a match to TRBD1. The CDR3 consists of 14 residues. J lost 5 bases, V lost 7 bases, and 6 bases had no gene match. The V gene's germline CDR1 is SNHLY and CDR2 FYNNEI. The CDR3 loop is CASTRGQGTGELFF. As DNA, the CDR3 is TGTGCCAGCACCAGAGGACAGGGAACCGGGGAGCTGTTTTTT.

The rearrangement uses TRBV6-1 and TRBJ1-5; D remains ambiguous. This CDR3 has 13 amino acids. Deletions cut 1 base from V and 7 bases from J, with 8 bases between. Per germline, CDR1 MNHNS and CDR2 SASEGT. Here the CDR3 reads CASSEGIKQPQHF. The CDR3 region has the DNA TGTGCCAGCAGTGAAGGGATCAAACAGCCCCAGCATTTT.

This sequence joins TRBV6-5 and TRBJ2-5; D not resolved. This CDR3 has 14 residues. Per germline, CDR1 MNHEY and CDR2 SVGAGI. The V end was cut by 8 bases, the J end by 4 bases, with 17 bases between. This CDR3 reads CASGERAQGETQYF. Written as DNA, the CDR3 is TGTGCCAGCGGGGAACGGGCCCAAGGAGAGACCCAGTACTTC.

J is TRBJ2-7 and V is TRBV5-8; 9 nucleotides match TRBD1. With V trimmed by 6 bases and J by 4 bases, 11 bases remained unmatched. Germline-derived CDR1 and CDR2 are SGHTS and YDEGEE. The CDR3 length is 15 residues. The CDR3 spells CASTSPGTGFYEQYF. CDR3 DNA: TGTGCCAGCACCTCCCCGGGGACAGGGTTTTACGAGCAGTACTTC.

The sample holds one count of this clone. The chain combines TRBV10-3 with TRBJ2-3; the match to TRBD2 covers 9 bases. Trimming cost V 4 bases and J 0 bases; bases outside gene matches: 11. The CDR3 consists of 18 residues. The germline V gene has CDR1 ENHRY and CDR2 SYGVKD. CDR3 DNA sequence: TGTGCCATCAGTGGCGACGGCGGGGGGGGTGCTAGCACAGATACGCAGTATTTT. Its protein is CAISGDGGGGASTDTQYF.

This chain joins TRBV21-1 and TRBJ2-1; TRBD2 was called by the table and not checked on the DNA. TRBV21-1 is a documented pseudogene. This CDR3 spans 20 amino acids. CDR3 DNA sequence: TGTGCCAGCAGCACCGGAAAGGGACTAGCGGGGGGTAGCTCCTACAATGAGCAGTTCTTC. Translating gives CASSTGKGLAGGSSYNEQFF.

This sequence joins TRBV6-4 and TRBJ2-1; D perhaps matches TRBD2 (5 bases). This CDR3 has 15 residues. V was shortened by 4 bases and J by 0 bases, with 10 bases between the two germline ends. Germline V gives CDR1 MRHNA, CDR2 SNTAGT. The CDR3 nucleotides are TGTGCCAGCAGTGCCGAGAGGGTCTCCTACAATGAGCAGTTCTTC. It specifies CASSAERVSYNEQFF.

The chain has TRBV20-1 and TRBJ2-6, with 8 nucleotides matching TRBD2. The CDR3 runs 17 residues. Losses at the gene ends were 3 bases for V and 1 base for J; bases not matched to a gene: 8. CDR1 is DFQATT, CDR2 SNEGSKA, per germline (reference sequence). CDR3 DNA sequence: TGCAGTGCTAGTAGCGGGACATCATCATCTGGGGCCAACGTCCTGACTTTC. It translates to CSASSGTSSSGANVLTF.

This clone has only a few counts. The genes are TRBV30 and TRBJ1-2; D possibly corresponds to TRBD1 (5 bases). Trimming took 1 base from V and 4 from J, leaving 19 bases between them. CDR1 and CDR2 from the germline V gene are GTSNPN and SVGIG (reference sequence). This CDR3 comprises 16 residues. The CDR3 loop is CAWSGALGTPLYGYTF. CDR3 nucleotides: TGTGCCTGGAGTGGGGCTCTCGGGACCCCCCTCTATGGCTACACCTTC. Based on the CDR3 plus reference TRBV30 and TRBJ1-2, the full variable domain is SQTIHQWPATLVQPVGSPLSLECTVEGTSNPNLYWYRQAAGRGLQLLFYSVGIGQISSEVPQNLSASRPQDRQFILSSKKLLLSDSGFYLCAWSGALGTPLYGYTFGSGTRLTVV.

This chain links TRBV24-1 with TRBJ1-5; TRBD1 matches 9 bases. CDR3 length equals 19 residues. Germline V lookup: CDR1 KGHDR, CDR2 SFDVKD. V shed 5 bases and J 2 bases; nucleotides not matched to a gene: 15. This chain's CDR3 is CATSGGTGHRIWGNQPQHF. The CDR3 DNA sequence: TGTGCCACCAGTGGCGGGACAGGGCATCGTATTTGGGGCAATCAGCCCCAGCATTTT.

The chain recombines TRBV29-1 with TRBJ2-7, with 9 bases that match TRBD1. This CDR3 has 13 amino acids. Germline assignment: CDR1 SQVTM and CDR2 ANQGSEA. V shed 4 bases, J shed 5 bases, and the junction held 6 bases outside the gene matches. The CDR3, as DNA: TGCAGCGTTGGACAGGGGGGCGTAAACGAGCAGTACTTC. It encodes CSVGQGGVNEQYF.